The 3 T cell receptor beta chains given below trace back to one sample, sequenced in a study of post-analysis software for immune sequencing data. Study-level results: Relative to controls, patients had a few TRBV segments at higher frequency, with TRBV5-6, TRBV5-1 and TRBV20-1 among these.

Unique molecular identifiers had been added to the TCR beta cDNA libraries. TCRdb fed the PCR reads into MiXCR, producing one record per CDR3 protein. The table lists roughly 800,000 distinct CDR3 sequences, roughly half of them singletons, with approximately 4.2% in the top ten. What these receptors recognize is not known. Sequencing input: blood. The receptors derive from a girl aged 5-17 years with multiple sclerosis.

This clonotype was observed a single time. The rearrangement uses TRBV29-1 and TRBJ2-5; 15 nucleotides match TRBD2. The germline gives CDR1 SQVTM, CDR2 ANQGSEA. This CDR3 spans 15 amino acids. The V and J ends lost 6 bases and 11 bases, in that order; junction bases with no gene match: 13. CDR3 region: CSVEGLAGGHREQYF. The CDR3 bases are TGCAGCGTAGAGGGACTAGCGGGGGGTCATCGAGAGCAGTACTTC.

The J gene is TRBJ2-5, the V gene TRBV20-1; 10 bases align to TRBD2. The J segment lost 5 bases and the V segment lost 1 base, leaving 10 bases of the junction unmatched. The CDR3 is 16 residues long. The germline gives CDR1 DFQATT, CDR2 SNEGSKA (reference sequence). CDR3 in DNA: TGCAGTGCTAGAGTGCCCAGCGGGAGGGCCTGGGAGACCCAGTACTTC. This codes for CSARVPSGRAWETQYF.

The rearrangement links TRBV15 to TRBJ2-3; 10 bases line up with TRBD2. The germline V gene has CDR1 LNHNV and CDR2 YYDKDF (reference sequence). The CDR3 consists of 15 residues. V lost 10 bases, J lost 4 bases, and 11 bases stayed unmatched. DNA of the CDR3: TGTGCCATCTCCCAGCGGGAGGGCTTCGCAGATACGCAGTATTTT. Translating it yields CAISQREGFADTQYF. Together with reference TRBV15 and TRBJ2-3, the CDR3 gives the full variable domain: DAMVIQNPRYQVTQFGKPVTLSCSQTLNHNVMYWYQQKSSQAPKLLFHYYDKDFNNEADTPDNFQSRRPNTSFCFLDIRSPGLGDTAMYLCAISQREGFADTQYFGPGTRLTVL.